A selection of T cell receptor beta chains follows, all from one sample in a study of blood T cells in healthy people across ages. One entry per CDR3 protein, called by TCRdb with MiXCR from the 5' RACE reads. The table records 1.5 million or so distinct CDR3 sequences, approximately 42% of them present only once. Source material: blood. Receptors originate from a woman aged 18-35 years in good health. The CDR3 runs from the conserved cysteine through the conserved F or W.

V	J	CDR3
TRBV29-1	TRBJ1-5	CSVAGADDQPQHF
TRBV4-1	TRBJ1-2	CASSQDWQTYGYTF
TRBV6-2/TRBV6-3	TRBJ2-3	CASRRVRGLDTQYF
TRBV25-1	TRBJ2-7	CASSGTAFYEQYF
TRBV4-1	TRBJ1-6	CASSHPRGENSPLHF
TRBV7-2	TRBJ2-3	CASSPFILATQYF
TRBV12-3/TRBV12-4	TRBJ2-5	CASTSGYGTQYF
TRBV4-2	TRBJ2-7	CASSRQTGTSGNHYEQYF
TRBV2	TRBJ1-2	CASSLREVQNYGYTF
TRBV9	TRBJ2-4	CASSVGGDIQYF
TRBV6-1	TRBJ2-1	CASSEASGGSYNEQFF
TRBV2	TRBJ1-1	CASSAQGGGTEAFF
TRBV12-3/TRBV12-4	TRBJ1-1	CASSFQGEIGAEAFF
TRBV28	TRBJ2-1	CASSLIRDRRNEQFF
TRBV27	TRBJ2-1	CASSLIGGRLYNEQFF